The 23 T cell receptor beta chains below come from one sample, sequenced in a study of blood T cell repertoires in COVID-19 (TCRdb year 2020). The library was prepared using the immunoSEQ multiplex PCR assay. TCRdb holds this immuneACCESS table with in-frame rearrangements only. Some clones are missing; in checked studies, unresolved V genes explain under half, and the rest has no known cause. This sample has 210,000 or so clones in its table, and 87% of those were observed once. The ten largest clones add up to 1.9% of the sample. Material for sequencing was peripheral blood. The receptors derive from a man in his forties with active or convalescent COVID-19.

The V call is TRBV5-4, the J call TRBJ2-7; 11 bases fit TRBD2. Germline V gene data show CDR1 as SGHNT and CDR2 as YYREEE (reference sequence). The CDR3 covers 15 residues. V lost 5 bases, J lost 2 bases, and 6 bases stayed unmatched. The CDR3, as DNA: TGTGCCAGCAGTTACACGACTAGCGGGGCCTACGAGCAGTACTTC. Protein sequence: CASSYTTSGAYEQYF.

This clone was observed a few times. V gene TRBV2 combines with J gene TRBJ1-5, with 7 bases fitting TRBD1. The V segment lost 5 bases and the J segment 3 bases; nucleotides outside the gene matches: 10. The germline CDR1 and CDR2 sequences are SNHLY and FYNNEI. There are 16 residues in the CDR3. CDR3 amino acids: CASSRDSGIANQPQHF. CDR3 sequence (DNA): TGTGCCAGCAGTCGGGACAGTGGAATCGCCAATCAGCCCCAGCATTTT.

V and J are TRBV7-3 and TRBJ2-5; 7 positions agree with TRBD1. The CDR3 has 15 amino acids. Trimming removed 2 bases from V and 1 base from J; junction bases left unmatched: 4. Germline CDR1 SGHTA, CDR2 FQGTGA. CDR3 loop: CASSLGDSRQETQYF. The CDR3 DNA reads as TGTGCCAGCAGCTTAGGGGACAGCCGCCAAGAGACCCAGTACTTC.

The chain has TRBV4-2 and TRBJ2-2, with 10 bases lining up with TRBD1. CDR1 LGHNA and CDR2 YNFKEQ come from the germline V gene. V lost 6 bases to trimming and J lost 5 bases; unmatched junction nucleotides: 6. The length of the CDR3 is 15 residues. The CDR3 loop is CASSRGTGATGELFF. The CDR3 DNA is TGTGCCAGCAGTCGCGGGACAGGGGCGACCGGGGAGCTGTTTTTT.

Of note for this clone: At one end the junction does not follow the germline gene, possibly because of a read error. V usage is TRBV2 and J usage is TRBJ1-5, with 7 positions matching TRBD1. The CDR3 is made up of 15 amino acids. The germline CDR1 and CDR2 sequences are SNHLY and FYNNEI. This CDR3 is CASSGLRQGKQPQHF. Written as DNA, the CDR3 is TGTGCCAGCAGCGGACTGCGACAGGGCAAACAGCCCCAGCATTTT.

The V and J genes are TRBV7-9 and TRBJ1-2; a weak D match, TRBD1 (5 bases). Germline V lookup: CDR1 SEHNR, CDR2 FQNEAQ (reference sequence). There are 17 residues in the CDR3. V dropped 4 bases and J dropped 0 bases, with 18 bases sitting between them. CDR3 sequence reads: CASSSPSGRESNYGYTF. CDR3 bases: TGTGCCAGCAGCTCCCCTTCAGGGAGGGAGTCTAACTATGGCTACACCTTC.

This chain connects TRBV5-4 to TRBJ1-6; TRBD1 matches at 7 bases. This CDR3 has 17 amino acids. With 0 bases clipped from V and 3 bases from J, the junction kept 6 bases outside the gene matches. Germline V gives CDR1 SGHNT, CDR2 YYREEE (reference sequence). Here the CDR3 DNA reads TGTGCCAGCAGCTTGGACAGGGGTGCTAACTATAATTCACCCCTCCACTTT. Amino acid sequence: CASSLDRGANYNSPLHF.

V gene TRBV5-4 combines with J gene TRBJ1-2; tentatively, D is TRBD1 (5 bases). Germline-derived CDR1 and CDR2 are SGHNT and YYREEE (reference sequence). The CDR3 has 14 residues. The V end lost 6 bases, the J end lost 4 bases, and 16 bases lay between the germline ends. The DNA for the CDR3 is TGTGCCAGCAACAAAGCCGGGACTGGCTATGGCTACACCTTC. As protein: CASNKAGTGYGYTF.

CDR3 in amino acids: CASSVASGRLYNEQFF. CDR3 DNA: TGTGCCAGCAGCGTAGCTAGCGGGAGATTATACAATGAGCAGTTCTTC. The chain carries TRBV9 and TRBJ2-1, with TRBD2 matching 10 bases. Germline CDR1 is SGDLS and CDR2 is YYNGEE. V shed 0 bases, J shed 4 bases, and the junction held 4 bases outside the gene matches. The CDR3 consists of 16 residues.

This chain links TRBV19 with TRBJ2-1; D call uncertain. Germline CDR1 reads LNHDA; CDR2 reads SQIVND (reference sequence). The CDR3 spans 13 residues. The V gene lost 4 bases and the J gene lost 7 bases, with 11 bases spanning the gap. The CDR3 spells CASSTSGLNEQFF. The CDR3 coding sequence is TGTGCCAGTAGTACCTCCGGGTTAAATGAGCAGTTCTTC.

CDR3 residues: CASSMTWTGDTEAFF. As DNA, the CDR3 is TGTGCCAGTAGTATGACTTGGACAGGGGATACTGAAGCTTTCTTT. The chain is built from TRBV19 and TRBJ1-1; 9 bases align to TRBD1. Germline V CDR1 and CDR2: LNHDA, SQIVND (reference sequence). This CDR3 has 15 amino acids. The ends lost 3 bases at V and 5 bases at J; junction bases unmatched: 7.

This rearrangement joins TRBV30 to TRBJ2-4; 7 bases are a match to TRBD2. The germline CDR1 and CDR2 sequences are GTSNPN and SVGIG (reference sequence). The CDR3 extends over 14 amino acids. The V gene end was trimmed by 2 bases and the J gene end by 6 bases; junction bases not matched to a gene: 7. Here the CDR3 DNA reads TGTGCCTGGAGTAGGGCGGGAGTGATAAACATTCAGTACTTC. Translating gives CAWSRAGVINIQYF.

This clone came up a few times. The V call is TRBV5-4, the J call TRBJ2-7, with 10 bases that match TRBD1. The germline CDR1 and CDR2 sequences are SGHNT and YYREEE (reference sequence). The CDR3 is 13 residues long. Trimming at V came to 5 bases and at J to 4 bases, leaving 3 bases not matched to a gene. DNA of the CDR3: TGTGCCAGCAGGGGGACAGGGGCTTACGAGCAGTACTTC. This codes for CASRGTGAYEQYF.

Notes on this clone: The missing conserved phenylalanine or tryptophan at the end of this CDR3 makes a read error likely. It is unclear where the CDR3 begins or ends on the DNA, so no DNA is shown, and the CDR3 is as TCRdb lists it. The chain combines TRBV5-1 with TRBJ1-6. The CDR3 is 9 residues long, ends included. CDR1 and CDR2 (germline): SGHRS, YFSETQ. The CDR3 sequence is CASSLVCAL.

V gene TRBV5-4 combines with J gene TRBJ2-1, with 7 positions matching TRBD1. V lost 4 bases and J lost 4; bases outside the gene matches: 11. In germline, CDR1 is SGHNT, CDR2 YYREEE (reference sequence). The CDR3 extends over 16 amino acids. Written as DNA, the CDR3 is TGTGCCAGCAGCCAAATGACAGGGTTTTCGTACAATGAGCAGTTCTTC. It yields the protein CASSQMTGFSYNEQFF.

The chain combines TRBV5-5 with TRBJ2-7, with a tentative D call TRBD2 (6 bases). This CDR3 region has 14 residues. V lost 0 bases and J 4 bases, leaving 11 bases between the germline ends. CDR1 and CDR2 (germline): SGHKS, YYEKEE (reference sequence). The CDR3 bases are TGTGCCAGCAGCTTGGCCCCGGGGGAATACGAGCAGTACTTC. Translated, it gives CASSLAPGEYEQYF.

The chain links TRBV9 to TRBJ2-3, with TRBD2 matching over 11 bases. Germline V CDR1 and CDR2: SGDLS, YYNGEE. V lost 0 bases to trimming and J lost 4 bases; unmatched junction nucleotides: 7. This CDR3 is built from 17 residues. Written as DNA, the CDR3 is TGTGCCAGCAGCGTAGCGGGTAGCGGGGGGGCCTCAGATACGCAGTATTTT. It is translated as CASSVAGSGGASDTQYF.

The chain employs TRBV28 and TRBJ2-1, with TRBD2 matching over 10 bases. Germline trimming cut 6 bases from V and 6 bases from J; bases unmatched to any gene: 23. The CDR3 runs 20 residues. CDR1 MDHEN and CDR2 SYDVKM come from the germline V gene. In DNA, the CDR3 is TGTGCCAGCAGCCTCCCCGGGGGGGGGCGGCTAGCGGGGGCTGGCAATGAGCAGTTCTTC. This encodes CASSLPGGGRLAGAGNEQFF.

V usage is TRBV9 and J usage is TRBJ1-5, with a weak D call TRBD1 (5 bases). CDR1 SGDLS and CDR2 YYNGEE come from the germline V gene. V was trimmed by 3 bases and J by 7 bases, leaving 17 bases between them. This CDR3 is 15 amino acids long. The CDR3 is CASSARGEPRQPQHF. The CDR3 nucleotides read TGTGCCAGCAGCGCCCGGGGGGAGCCGCGGCAGCCCCAGCATTTT.

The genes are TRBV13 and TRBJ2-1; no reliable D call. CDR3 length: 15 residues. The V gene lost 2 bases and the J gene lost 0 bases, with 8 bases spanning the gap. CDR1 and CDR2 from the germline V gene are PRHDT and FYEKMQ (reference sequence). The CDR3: CASSLSPSSYNEQFF. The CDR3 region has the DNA TGTGCCAGCAGCTTATCCCCGAGCTCCTACAATGAGCAGTTCTTC.

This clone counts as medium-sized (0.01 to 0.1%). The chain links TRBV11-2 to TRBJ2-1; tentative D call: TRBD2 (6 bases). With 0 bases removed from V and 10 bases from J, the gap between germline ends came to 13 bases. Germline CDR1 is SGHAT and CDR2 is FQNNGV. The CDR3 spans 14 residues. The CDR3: CASSLDSPGAEQFF. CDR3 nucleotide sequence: TGTGCCAGCAGCTTAGATTCCCCGGGAGCCGAGCAGTTCTTC. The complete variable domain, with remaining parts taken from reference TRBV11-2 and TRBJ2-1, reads EAGVAQSPRYKIIEKRQSVAFWCNPISGHATLYWYQQILGQGPKLLIQFQNNGVVDDSQLPKDRFSAERLKGVDSTLKIQPAKLEDSAVYLCASSLDSPGAEQFFGPGTRLTVL.

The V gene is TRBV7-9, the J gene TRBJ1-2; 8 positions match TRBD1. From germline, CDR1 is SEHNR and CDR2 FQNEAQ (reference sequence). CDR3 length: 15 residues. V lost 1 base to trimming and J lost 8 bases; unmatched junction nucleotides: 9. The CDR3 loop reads CASSLDGGQGRGYTF. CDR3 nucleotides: TGTGCCAGCAGCTTAGACGGCGGACAGGGTCGGGGCTACACCTTC.

The CDR3 bases are TGCGCCAGCAGCCCTCGTGGGGGGGGGAGTGAAGCTTTCTTT. Translating gives CASSPRGGGSEAFF. The V and J genes are TRBV5-1 and TRBJ1-1, with a weak D call TRBD1 (5 bases). The germline V gene has CDR1 SGHRS and CDR2 YFSETQ. The CDR3 covers 14 residues. With 4 bases removed from V and 7 bases from J, the gap between germline ends came to 17 bases.